The sequence of this T cell receptor (beta chain) was determined in a study of T cell responses to AZD1222 COVID-19 vaccine. Broader study findings: Donors were largely white British and mainly female; clonal diversity was possibly underestimated. Nearly half of unique spike-specific TCRs reportedly avoided B.1.351 and B.1.1.7 mutated regions.

Whether given at about 4 or about 12 weeks, second doses were pooled. The CDR3 spans 14 residues. CDR1 SNHLY and CDR2 FYNNEI come from the germline V gene. V dropped 6 bases and J dropped 7; count of bases not matched to a gene: 5. The table came from immunoSEQ multiplex PCR; TCRdb's copy has only in-frame clones and leaves some out. The sample holds approximately 150,000 clones, roughly 90% seen once. For this clone: Its antigen is unidentified.

The sequence was collected from an adult who received the AZD1222 COVID-19 vaccine. This chain uses TRBV2 with TRBJ1-4; 10 positions agree with TRBD1. The specimen comprised peripheral blood, sampled 28 days after the second AZD1222 dose. The CDR3 DNA follows: TGTGCCAGCAGGCCGACAGGGGGCGTTGAAAAACTGTTTTTT. Translated, it gives CASRPTGGVEKLFF.